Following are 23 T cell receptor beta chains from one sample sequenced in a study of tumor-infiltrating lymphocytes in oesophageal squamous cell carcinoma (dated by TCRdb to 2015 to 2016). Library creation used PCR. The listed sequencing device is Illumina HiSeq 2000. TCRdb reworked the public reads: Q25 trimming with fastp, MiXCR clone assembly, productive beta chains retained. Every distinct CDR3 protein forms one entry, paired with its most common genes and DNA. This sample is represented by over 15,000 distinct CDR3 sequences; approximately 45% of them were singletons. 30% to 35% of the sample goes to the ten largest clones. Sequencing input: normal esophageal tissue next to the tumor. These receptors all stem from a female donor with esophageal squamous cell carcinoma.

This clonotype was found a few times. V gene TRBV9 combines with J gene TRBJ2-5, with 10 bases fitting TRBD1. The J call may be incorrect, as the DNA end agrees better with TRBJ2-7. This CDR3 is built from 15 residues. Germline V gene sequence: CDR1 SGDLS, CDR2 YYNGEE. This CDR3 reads CASSATGTGVVEQYF. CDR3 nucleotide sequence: TGTGCCAGCAGCGCCACCGGGACAGGGGTTGTCGAGCAGTACTTC.

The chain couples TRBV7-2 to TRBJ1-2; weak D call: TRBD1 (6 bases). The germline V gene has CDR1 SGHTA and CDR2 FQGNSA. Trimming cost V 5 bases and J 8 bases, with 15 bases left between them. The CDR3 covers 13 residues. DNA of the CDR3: TGTGCCAGCAGCATGGGAGGGGGGTCAGGCTACACCTTC. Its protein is CASSMGGGSGYTF.

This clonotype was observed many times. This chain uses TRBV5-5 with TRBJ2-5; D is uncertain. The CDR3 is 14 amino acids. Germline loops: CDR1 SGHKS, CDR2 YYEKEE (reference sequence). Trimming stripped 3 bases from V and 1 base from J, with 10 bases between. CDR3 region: CASSSPGSQETQYF. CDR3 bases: TGTGCCAGCAGCTCCCCCGGGTCCCAAGAGACCCAGTACTTC.

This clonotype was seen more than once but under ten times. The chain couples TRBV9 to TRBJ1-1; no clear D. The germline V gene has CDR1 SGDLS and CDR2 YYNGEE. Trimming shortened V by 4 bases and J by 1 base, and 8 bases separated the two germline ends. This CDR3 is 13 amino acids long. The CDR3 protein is CASSFGPNTEAFF. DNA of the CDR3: TGTGCCAGCAGCTTTGGACCGAACACTGAAGCTTTCTTT.

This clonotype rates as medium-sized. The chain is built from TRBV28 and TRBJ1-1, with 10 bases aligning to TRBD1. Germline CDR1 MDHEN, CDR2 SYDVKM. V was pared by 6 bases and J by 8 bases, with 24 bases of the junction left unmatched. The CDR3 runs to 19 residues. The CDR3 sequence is CASSLDRGEDAPPKSEAFF. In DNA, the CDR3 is TGTGCCAGCAGCCTGGACAGGGGGGAAGATGCTCCCCCGAAGTCAGAAGCTTTCTTT.

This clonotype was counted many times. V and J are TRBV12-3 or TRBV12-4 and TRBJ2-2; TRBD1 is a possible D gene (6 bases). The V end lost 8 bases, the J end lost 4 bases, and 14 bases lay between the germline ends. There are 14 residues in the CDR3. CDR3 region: CASGRQDITGELFF. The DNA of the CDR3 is TGTGCCAGCGGCCGACAGGACATCACCGGGGAGCTGTTTTTT.

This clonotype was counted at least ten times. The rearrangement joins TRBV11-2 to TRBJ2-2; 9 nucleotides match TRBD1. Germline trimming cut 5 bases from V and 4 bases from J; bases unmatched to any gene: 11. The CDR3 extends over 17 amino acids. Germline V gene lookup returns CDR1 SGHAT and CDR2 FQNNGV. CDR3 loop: CASSPGNRGLSTGELFF. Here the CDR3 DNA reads TGTGCCAGCAGCCCGGGCAACAGGGGGCTGAGCACCGGGGAGCTGTTTTTT.

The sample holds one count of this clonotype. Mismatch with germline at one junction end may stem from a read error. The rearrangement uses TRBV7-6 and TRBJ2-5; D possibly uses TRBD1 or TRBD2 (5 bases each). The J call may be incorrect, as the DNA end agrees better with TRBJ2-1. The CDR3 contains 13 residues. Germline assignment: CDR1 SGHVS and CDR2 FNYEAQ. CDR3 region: CASSLGRGDEQFF. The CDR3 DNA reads TGTGCTAGCAGCCTTGGGCGAGGGGATGAGCAGTTCTTC.

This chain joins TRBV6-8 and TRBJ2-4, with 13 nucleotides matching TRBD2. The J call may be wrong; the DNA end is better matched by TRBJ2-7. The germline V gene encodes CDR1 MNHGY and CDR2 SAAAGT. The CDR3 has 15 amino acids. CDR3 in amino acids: CASSTGLAGAYEQYF. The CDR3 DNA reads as TGTGCCAGCAGTACTGGACTAGCGGGGGCCTACGAGCAGTACTTC.

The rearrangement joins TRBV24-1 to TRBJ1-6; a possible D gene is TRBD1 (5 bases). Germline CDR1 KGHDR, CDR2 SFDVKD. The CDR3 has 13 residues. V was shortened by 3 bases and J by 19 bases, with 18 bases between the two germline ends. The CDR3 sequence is CATSDGGFLGQHF. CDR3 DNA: TGTGCCACCAGTGATGGGGGGTTTCTCGGTCAGCACTTT.

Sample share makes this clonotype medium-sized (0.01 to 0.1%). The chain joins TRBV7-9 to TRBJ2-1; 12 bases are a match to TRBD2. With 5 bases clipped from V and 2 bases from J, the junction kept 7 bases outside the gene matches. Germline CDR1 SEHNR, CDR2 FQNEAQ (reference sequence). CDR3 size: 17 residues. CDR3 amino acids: CASSKWTSGTTYNEQFF. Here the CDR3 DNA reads TGTGCCAGCAGCAAATGGACTAGCGGGACTACCTACAATGAGCAGTTCTTC.

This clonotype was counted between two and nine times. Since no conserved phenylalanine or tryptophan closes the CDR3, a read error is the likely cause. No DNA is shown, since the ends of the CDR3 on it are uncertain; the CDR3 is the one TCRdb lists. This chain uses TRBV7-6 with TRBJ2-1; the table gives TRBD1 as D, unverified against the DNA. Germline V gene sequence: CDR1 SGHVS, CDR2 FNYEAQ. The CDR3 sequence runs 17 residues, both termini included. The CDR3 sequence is CASSLASTGYETQYFGA.

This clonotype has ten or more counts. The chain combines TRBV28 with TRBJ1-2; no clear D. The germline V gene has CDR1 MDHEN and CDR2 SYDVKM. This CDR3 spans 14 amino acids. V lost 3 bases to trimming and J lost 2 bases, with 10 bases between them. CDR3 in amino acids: CASSFGSSNYGYTF. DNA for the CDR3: TGTGCCAGCAGTTTCGGCAGTTCCAACTATGGCTACACCTTC.

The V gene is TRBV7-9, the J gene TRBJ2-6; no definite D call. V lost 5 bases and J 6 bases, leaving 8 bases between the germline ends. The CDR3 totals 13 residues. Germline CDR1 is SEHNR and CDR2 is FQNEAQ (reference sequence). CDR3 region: CASSPQEANVLTF. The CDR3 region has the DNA TGTGCCAGCAGCCCCCAGGAGGCCAACGTCCTGACTTTC.

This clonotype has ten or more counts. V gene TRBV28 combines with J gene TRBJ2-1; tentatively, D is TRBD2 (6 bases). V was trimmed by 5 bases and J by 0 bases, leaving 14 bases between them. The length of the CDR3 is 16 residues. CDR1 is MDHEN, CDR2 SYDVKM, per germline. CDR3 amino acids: CASSPSSAISYNEQFF. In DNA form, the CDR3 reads TGTGCCAGCAGTCCTTCTAGCGCAATCTCCTACAATGAGCAGTTCTTC.

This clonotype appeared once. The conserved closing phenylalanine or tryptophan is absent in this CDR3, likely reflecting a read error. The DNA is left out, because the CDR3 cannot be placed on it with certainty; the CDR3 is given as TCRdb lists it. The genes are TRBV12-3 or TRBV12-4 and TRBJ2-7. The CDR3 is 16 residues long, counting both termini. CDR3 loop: CASSYSGSGYEQYFGN.

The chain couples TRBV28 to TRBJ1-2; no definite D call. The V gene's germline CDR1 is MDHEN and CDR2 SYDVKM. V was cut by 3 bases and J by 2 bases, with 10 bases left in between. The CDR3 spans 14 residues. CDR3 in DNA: TGTGCCAGCAGTTTTGGAGCGGGCAACTATGGCTACACCTTC. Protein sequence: CASSFGAGNYGYTF.

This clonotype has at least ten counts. DNA for the CDR3: TGTGCCACCAGTGATTTGACCGGGCGACAGGGGGCCTACAATGAGCAGTTCTTC. It translates to CATSDLTGRQGAYNEQFF. The chain has TRBV24-1 and TRBJ2-1, with 9 bases aligning to TRBD1. Trimming cost V 0 bases and J 2 bases; bases outside gene matches: 7. The CDR3 is made up of 18 amino acids. CDR1 is KGHDR, CDR2 SFDVKD, per germline.

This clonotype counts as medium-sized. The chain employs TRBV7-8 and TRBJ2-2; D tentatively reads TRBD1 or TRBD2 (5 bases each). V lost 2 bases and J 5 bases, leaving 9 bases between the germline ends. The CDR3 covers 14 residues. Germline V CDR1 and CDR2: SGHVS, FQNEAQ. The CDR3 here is CASSLKRGTGELFF. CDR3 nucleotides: TGTGCCAGCAGCTTAAAGAGGGGAACCGGGGAGCTGTTTTTT.

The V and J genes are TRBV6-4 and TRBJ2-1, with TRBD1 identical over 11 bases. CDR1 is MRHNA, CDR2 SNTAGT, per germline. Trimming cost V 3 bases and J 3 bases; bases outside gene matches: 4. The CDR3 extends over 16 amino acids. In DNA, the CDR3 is TGTGCCAGCAGTGAGACCGGGACAGGGGGCTACAATGAGCAGTTCTTC. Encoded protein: CASSETGTGGYNEQFF.

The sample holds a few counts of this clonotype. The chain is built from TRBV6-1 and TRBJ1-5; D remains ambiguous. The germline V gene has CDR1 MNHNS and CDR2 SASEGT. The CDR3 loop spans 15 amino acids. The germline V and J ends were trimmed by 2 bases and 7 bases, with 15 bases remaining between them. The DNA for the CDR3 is TGTGCCAGCAGTGAATCGGCCCCCAGCGGGCAGCCCCAGCATTTT. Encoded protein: CASSESAPSGQPQHF.

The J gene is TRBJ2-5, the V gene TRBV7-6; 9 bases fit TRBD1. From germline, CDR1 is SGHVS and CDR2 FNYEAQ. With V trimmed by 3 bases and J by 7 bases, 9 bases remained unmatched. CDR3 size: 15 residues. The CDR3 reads CASSFYGTDRGTQYF. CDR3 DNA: TGTGCCAGCAGCTTTTACGGAACGGACAGGGGGACCCAGTACTTC.

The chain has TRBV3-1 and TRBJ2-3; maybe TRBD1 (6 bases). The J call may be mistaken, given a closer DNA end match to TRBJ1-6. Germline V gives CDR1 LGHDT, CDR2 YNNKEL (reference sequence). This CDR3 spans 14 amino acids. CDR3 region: CASSLGQLNSPLHF. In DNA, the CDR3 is TGTGCCAGCAGCCTGGGACAACTCAATTCACCCCTCCACTTT.